Listed below are T cell receptor beta chains from one sample, sequenced in a study of T cell repertoires in cytomegalovirus infection. TCRdb used MiXCR to reprocess the reads, holding one entry per CDR3 protein. The profile shows 450,000 to 650,000 distinct CDR3 sequences, more than 20% of them singletons. The sequencing sample was made of PBMCs. The receptors shown here come from a human donor in good health (CMV status not recorded). Some clones in this sample may be carry-over from other donors' samples. The CDR3 runs from the conserved cysteine through the conserved F or W. Each record gives: V gene, clone size, D gene, J gene, CDR3 length, CDR3 protein, CDR3 DNA. A D gene is named only where the DNA matches it firmly. Size values are once, few and many counts, or a class for expanded clones, and some rows have none.

TRBV12-3/TRBV12-4,NA,NA,TRBJ2-7,14,CASNSDLSSYEQYF,TGTGCCAGCAACAGTGACTTAAGCTCCTACGAGCAGTACTTC
TRBV7-2,few,NA,TRBJ2-3,16,CASSLRWAGYTDTQYF,TGTGCCAGCAGCTTACGATGGGCGGGATACACAGATACGCAGTATTTT
TRBV11-3,few,TRBD2,TRBJ2-1,16,CASSPSYGGRANEQFF,TGTGCCAGCAGCCCATCCTACGGCGGGAGGGCCAATGAGCAGTTCTTC
TRBV12-3/TRBV12-4,NA,TRBD2,TRBJ2-1,18,CASSPPRAQRGGSGEQFF,TGTGCCAGCAGCCCACCCCGGGCCCAAAGGGGAGGGTCCGGGGAGCAGTTCTTC
TRBV2,NA,TRBD1,TRBJ2-3,13,CARTGQSTDTQYF,TGTGCCAGAACGGGACAGAGCACAGATACGCAGTATTTT
TRBV19,NA,NA,TRBJ1-2,13,CASSGGTGITGTF,TGTGCCAGTAGTGGCGGGACCGGAATTACTGGGACCTTC
TRBV19,NA,TRBD1,TRBJ1-5,14,CASTPGQGVQPQHF,TGTGCCAGTACCCCCGGACAGGGCGTTCAGCCCCAGCATTTT
TRBV4-1,few,NA,TRBJ2-7,15,CASSQGIRAMDEQYF,TGCGCCAGCAGCCAAGGTATCAGGGCCATGGACGAGCAGTACTTC
TRBV20-1,NA,TRBD2,TRBJ2-1,14,CSARVLAGTDEQFF,TGCAGTGCTAGAGTACTAGCGGGAACGGATGAGCAGTTCTTC
TRBV4-3,many,NA,TRBJ1-6,16,CASSQDVGAGYSPLHF,TGCGCCAGCAGCCAAGACGTCGGGGCCGGTTATTCACCCCTCCACTTT
TRBV28,few,NA,TRBJ1-2,14,CASSSARLTFGYTF,TGTGCCAGCAGTTCGGCGCGCCTCACTTTTGGCTACACCTTC
TRBV2,NA,NA,TRBJ2-3,12,CAIHGFGDTQYF,TGTGCCATTCATGGGTTCGGAGATACGCAGTATTTT
TRBV20-1,NA,NA,TRBJ2-3,14,CSATDPSSTDTQYF,TGCAGTGCTACGGACCCATCTAGCACAGATACGCAGTATTTT
TRBV4-3,once,TRBD1,TRBJ2-3,12,CASSQDTGVQYF,TGCGCCAGCAGCCAAGATACAGGGGTGCAGTATTTT
TRBV5-6,NA,NA,TRBJ2-3,13,CASSQNRKDTQYF,TGTGCCAGCAGCCAAAATAGAAAGGATACGCAGTATTTT
TRBV14,NA,TRBD1,TRBJ1-2,13,CASSRRGPWGYTF,TGTGCCAGCAGCCGCAGGGGGCCTTGGGGCTACACCTTC
TRBV4-1,NA,NA,TRBJ2-2,16,CASSPRLTENTGELFF,TGCGCCAGCAGCCCCAGACTGACAGAGAACACCGGGGAGCTGTTTTTT
TRBV6-5,NA,TRBD2,TRBJ2-3,18,CASSYTRTSVGVADTQYF,TGTGCCAGCAGTTACACCCGGACTAGCGTCGGGGTTGCAGATACGCAGTATTTT
TRBV29-1,NA,TRBD1,TRBJ2-5,12,CSVTQGSGPQYF,TGCAGCGTTACACAGGGGTCAGGGCCCCAGTACTTC
TRBV6-5,NA,NA,TRBJ2-7,16,CASSWGHGITSYEQYF,TGTGCCAGCAGTTGGGGTCACGGGATCACCTCCTACGAGCAGTACTTC
TRBV20-1,few,TRBD1,TRBJ1-1,17,CSASELQGLGTNTEAFF,TGCAGTGCTAGCGAATTACAGGGGCTCGGAACGAACACTGAAGCTTTCTTT
TRBV7-2,NA,NA,TRBJ2-7,16,CASSLESTVKNYEQYF,TGTGCCAGCAGCTTAGAGTCGACCGTAAAAAATTACGAGCAGTACTTC
TRBV12-3/TRBV12-4,NA,NA,TRBJ2-2,15,CASSFASRGTGELFF,TGTGCCAGCAGTTTTGCTAGCAGGGGCACCGGGGAGCTGTTTTTT
TRBV12-3/TRBV12-4,NA,TRBD2,TRBJ2-1,14,CASSTSGDYNEQFF,TGTGCCAGCAGTACTAGCGGAGACTACAATGAGCAGTTCTTC
TRBV18,NA,NA,TRBJ1-1,14,CATVDQISGTEAFF,TGTGCCACCGTAGACCAGATTAGCGGCACTGAAGCTTTCTTT
TRBV2,NA,NA,TRBJ2-5,14,CASSKLQGGETQYF,TGTGCCAGCAGTAAACTACAGGGAGGAGAGACCCAGTACTTC
TRBV19,NA,TRBD2,TRBJ2-1,18,CASSIGAGGSRGQNEQFF,TGTGCCAGTAGTATAGGAGCGGGAGGAAGCAGGGGACAAAATGAGCAGTTCTTC
TRBV20-1,NA,NA,TRBJ1-1,17,CSAILPQGSTVNTEAFF,TGCAGTGCTATACTACCCCAGGGGAGTACTGTGAACACTGAAGCTTTCTTT
TRBV12-3/TRBV12-4,many,TRBD2,TRBJ2-5,14,CASSSLAVQETQYF,TGTGCCAGCAGTTCGCTAGCGGTCCAAGAGACCCAGTACTTC
TRBV18,NA,TRBD2,TRBJ2-3,15,CASTGASGVKDTQYF,TGTGCCAGCACCGGGGCTAGCGGGGTTAAAGATACGCAGTATTTT
TRBV11-3,few,NA,TRBJ2-1,14,CASSFGPTGNEQFF,TGTGCCAGCAGCTTCGGTCCGACGGGGAATGAGCAGTTCTTC
TRBV6-2/TRBV6-3,NA,TRBD1,TRBJ2-5,14,CASSWDSRQETQYF,TGTGCCAGCAGTTGGGACAGTCGACAAGAGACCCAGTACTTC
TRBV14,NA,NA,TRBJ2-3,12,CASSPGGPSQYF,TGTGCCAGCAGTCCCGGGGGGCCCAGTCAGTATTTT
TRBV25-1,NA,NA,TRBJ2-1,11,CASTAANEQFF,TGTGCCAGCACCGCAGCAAATGAGCAGTTCTTC
TRBV7-9,few,TRBD2,TRBJ2-1,15,CASSSRASGTNEQFF,TGTGCCAGCAGCTCCCGGGCTAGCGGGACCAATGAGCAGTTCTTC